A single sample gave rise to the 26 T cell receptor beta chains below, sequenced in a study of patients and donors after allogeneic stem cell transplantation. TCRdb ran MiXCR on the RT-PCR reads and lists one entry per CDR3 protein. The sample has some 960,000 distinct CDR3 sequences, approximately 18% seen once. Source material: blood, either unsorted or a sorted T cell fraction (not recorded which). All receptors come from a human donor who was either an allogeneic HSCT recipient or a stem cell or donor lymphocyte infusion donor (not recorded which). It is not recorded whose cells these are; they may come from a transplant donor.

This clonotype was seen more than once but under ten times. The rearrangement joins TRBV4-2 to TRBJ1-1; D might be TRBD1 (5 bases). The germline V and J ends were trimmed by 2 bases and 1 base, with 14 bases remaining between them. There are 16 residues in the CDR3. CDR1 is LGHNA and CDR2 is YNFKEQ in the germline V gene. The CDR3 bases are TGTGCCAGCAGCCAAACGGGAGTGGGGGGGAACACTGAAGCTTTCTTT. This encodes CASSQTGVGGNTEAFF.

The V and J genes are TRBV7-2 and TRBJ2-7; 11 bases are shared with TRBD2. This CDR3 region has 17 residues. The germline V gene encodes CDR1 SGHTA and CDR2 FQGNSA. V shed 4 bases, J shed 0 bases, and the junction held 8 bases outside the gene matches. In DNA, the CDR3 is TGTGCCAGCAGCTCCTGGACTAGCGGGCTTAGCTCCTACGAGCAGTACTTC. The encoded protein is CASSSWTSGLSSYEQYF. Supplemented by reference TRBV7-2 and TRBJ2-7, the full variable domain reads GAGVSQSPSNKVTEKGKDVELRCDPISGHTALYWYRQSLGQGLEFLIYFQGNSAPDKSGLPSDRFSAERTGGSVSTLTIQRTQQEDSAVYLCASSSWTSGLSSYEQYFGPGTRLTVT.

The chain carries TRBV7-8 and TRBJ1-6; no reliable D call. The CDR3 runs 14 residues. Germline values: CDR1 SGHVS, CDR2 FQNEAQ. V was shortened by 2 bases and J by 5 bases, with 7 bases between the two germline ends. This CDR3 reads CASSLPGDNSPLHF. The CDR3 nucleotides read TGTGCCAGCAGCTTACCGGGAGATAATTCACCCCTCCACTTT.

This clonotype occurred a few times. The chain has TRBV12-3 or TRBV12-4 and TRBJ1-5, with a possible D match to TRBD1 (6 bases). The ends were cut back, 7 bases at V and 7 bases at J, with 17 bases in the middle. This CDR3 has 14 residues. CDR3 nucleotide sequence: TGTGCCAGCACCGGGGGGGGGCTCAGGCAGCCCCAGCATTTT. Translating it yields CASTGGGLRQPQHF.

The DNA of the CDR3 is TGCGCCAGCAGCTATATCCCGGGACAGGGCAATGAGCAGTTCTTC. The encoded protein is CASSYIPGQGNEQFF. The genes are TRBV5-1 and TRBJ2-1, with 9 bases identical to TRBD1. Germline V gene data show CDR1 as SGHRS and CDR2 as YFSETQ. V trimming: 3 bases; J trimming: 6 bases; junction bases outside the gene matches: 7. This CDR3 has 15 residues.

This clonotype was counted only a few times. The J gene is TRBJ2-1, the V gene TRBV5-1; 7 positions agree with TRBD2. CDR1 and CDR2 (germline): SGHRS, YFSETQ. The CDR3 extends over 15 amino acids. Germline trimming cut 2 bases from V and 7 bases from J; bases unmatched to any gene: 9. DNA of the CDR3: TGCGCCAGCAGCTTACCCCCGGGACTAAGGAATGAGCAGTTCTTC. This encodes CASSLPPGLRNEQFF.

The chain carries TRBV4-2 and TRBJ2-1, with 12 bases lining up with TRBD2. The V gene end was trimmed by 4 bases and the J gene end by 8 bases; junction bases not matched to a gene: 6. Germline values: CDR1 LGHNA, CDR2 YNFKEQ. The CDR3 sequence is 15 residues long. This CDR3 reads CASSLLAGGLDEQFF. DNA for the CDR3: TGTGCCAGCAGCCTGCTAGCGGGGGGGCTGGATGAGCAGTTCTTC.

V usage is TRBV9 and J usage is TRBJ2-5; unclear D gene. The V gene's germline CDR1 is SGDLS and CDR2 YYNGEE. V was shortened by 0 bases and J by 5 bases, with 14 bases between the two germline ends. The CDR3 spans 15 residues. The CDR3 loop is CASSVAVLPGETQYF. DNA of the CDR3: TGTGCCAGCAGCGTAGCGGTACTACCCGGGGAGACCCAGTACTTC.

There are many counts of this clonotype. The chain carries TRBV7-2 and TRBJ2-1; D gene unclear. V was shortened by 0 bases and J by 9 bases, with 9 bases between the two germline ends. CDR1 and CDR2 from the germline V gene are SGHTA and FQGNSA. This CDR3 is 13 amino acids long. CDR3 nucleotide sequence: TGTGCCAGCAGCTTAGCGGTAGCTGGTGAGCAGTTCTTC. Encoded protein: CASSLAVAGEQFF.

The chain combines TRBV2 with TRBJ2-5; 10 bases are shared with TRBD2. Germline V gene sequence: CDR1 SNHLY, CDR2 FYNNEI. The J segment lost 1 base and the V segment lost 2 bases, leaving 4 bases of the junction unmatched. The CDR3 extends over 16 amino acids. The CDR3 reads CASSETVAGGQETQYF. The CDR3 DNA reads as TGTGCCAGCAGTGAAACTGTAGCGGGAGGCCAAGAGACCCAGTACTTC.

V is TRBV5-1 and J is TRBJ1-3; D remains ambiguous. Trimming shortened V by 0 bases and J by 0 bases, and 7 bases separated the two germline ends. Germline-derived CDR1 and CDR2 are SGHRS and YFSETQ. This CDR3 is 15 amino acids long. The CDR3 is CASSLDPGSGNTIYF. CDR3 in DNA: TGCGCCAGCAGCTTGGATCCGGGCTCTGGAAACACCATATATTTT.

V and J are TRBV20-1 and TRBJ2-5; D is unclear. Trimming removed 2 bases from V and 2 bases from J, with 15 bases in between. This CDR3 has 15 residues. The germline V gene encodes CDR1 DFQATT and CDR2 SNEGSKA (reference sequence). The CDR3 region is CSARYLRGSQETQYF. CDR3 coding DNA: TGCAGTGCTAGATACTTGCGCGGCAGTCAAGAGACCCAGTACTTC.

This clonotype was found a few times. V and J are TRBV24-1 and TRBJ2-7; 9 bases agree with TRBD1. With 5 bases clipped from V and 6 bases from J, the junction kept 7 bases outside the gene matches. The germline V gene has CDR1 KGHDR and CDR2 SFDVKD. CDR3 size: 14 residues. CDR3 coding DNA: TGTGCCACCAGTGGTACCGGGACAGGGTTCGAGCAGTACTTC. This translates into CATSGTGTGFEQYF.

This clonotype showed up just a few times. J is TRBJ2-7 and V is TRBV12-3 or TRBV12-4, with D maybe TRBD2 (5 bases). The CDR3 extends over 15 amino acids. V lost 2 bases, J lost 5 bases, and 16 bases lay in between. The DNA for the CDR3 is TGTGCCAGCAGTTTATCAACTCCGCGGGTCCACGAGCAGTACTTC. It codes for CASSLSTPRVHEQYF.

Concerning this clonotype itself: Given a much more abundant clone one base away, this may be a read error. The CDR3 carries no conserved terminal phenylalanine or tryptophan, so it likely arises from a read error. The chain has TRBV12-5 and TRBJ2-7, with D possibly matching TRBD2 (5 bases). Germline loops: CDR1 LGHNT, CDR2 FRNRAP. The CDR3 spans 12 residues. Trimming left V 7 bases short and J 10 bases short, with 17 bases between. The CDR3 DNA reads TGTGCTAGTGCACAAGAGGGTACCAGACAGTACTTA. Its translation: CASAQEGTRQYL.

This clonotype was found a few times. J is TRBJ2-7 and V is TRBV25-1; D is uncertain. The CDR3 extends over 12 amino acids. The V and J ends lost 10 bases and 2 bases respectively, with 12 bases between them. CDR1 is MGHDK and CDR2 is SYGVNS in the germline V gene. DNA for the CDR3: TGTGCCACCATCGGTCGGACCTACGAGCAGTACTTC. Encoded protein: CATIGRTYEQYF.

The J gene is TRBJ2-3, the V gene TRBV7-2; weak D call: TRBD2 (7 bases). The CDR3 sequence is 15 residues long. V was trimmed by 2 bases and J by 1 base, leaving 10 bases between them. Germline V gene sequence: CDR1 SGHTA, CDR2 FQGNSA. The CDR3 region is CASSLRRGRTDTQYF. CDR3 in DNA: TGTGCCAGCAGCTTAAGGCGGGGGCGCACAGATACGCAGTATTTT.

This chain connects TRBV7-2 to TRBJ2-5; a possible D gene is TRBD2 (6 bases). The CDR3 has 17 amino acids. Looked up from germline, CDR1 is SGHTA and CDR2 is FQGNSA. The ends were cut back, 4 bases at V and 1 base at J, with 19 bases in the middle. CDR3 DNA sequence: TGTGCCAGCAGCTCAGGAAATAGCGGAGCCTTCCAAGAGACCCAGTACTTC. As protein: CASSSGNSGAFQETQYF.

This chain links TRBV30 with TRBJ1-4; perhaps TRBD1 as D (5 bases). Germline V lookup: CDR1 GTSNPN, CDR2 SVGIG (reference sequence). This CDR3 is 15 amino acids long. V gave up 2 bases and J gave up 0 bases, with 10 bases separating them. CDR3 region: CAWSFGGATNEKLFF. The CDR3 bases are TGTGCCTGGAGTTTCGGGGGGGCAACTAATGAAAAACTGTTTTTT. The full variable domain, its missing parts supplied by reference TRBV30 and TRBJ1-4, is SQTIHQWPATLVQPVGSPLSLECTVEGTSNPNLYWYRQAAGRGLQLLFYSVGIGQISSEVPQNLSASRPQDRQFILSSKKLLLSDSGFYLCAWSFGGATNEKLFFGSGTQLSVL.

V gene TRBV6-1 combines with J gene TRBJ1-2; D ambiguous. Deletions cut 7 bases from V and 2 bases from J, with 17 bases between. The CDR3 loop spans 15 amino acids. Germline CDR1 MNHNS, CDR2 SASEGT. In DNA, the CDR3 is TGTGCCAGCACCAATAAGGGTACCTTGAACTATGGCTACACCTTC. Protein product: CASTNKGTLNYGYTF.

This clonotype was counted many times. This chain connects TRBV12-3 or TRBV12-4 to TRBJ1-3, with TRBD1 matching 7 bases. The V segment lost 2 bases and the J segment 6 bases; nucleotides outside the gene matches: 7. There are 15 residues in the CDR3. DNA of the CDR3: TGTGCCAGCAGTTTACCAGGGCAGGGGGAAAACACCATATATTTT. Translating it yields CASSLPGQGENTIYF.

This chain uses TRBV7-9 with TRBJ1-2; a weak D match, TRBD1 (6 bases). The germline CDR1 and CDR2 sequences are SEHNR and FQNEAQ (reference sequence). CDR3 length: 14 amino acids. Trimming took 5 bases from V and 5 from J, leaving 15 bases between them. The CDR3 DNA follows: TGTGCCAGCAGCGGGCGGACAGCGCCTTATGGCTACACCTTC. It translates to CASSGRTAPYGYTF.

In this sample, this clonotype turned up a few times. The CDR3 coding sequence is TGTGCCAGCAGTTTATCACAGGGCTATGGCTACACCTTC. As protein: CASSLSQGYGYTF. This chain links TRBV12-3 or TRBV12-4 with TRBJ1-2, with D possibly TRBD1 on 6 matching bases. The CDR3 covers 13 residues. Trimming left V 2 bases short and J 4 bases short, with 8 bases between.

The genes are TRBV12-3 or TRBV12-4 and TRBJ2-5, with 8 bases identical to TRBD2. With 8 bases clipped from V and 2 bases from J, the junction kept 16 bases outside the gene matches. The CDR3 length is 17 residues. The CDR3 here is CASCLRGGKVGQETQYF. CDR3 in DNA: TGTGCCAGCTGCCTCCGGGGGGGCAAAGTCGGGCAAGAGACCCAGTACTTC.

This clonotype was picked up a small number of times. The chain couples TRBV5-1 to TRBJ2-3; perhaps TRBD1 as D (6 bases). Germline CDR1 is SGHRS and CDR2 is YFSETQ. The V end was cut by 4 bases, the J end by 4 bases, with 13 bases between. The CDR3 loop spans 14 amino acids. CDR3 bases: TGCGCCAGCAGCCTAACGTGGACAGCAGATACGCAGTATTTT. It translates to CASSLTWTADTQYF.

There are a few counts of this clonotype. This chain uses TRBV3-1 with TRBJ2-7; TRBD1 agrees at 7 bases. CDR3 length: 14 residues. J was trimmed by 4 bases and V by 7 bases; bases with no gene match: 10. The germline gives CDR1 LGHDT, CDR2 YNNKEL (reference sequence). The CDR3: CASTLRDRPYEQYF. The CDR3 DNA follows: TGTGCCAGCACCCTCCGGGACAGACCGTACGAGCAGTACTTC.